The 16 T cell receptor beta chains reported below all come from one sample, sequenced in a study of blood T cell repertoires in COVID-19. Method: immunoSEQ multiplex PCR; TCRdb's copy keeps in-frame clones and lacks some. This table holds about 97,000 clones, around 87% found once. The sample taken for sequencing was peripheral blood. These receptors came from a human donor in a cohort sampled during active COVID-19.

This chain connects TRBV7-8 to TRBJ1-1; the D gene is possibly TRBD1 (6 bases). The CDR3 has 13 amino acids. CDR1 is SGHVS and CDR2 is FQNEAQ in the germline V gene. V lost 5 bases to trimming and J lost 5 bases, with 12 bases between them. The CDR3 sequence: CASSLTGGTEAFF. In DNA, the CDR3 is TGTGCCAGCAGCCTGACAGGCGGAACTGAAGCTTTCTTT.

This sequence joins TRBV19 and TRBJ2-7; 7 nucleotides agree with TRBD1. The CDR3 covers 16 residues. The germline CDR1 and CDR2 sequences are LNHDA and SQIVND (reference sequence). V shed 2 bases, J shed 6 bases, and the junction held 13 bases outside the gene matches. The CDR3 spells CASSIRRAGGIGEQYF. DNA for the CDR3: TGTGCCAGTAGTATACGCAGGGCAGGGGGAATTGGCGAGCAGTACTTC.

For the CDR3, the DNA is TGTGCCAGCAGCTTTCCCAATGGCTACACCTTC. This codes for CASSFPNGYTF. The J gene is TRBJ1-2, the V gene TRBV7-9; D is uncertain. Germline V gives CDR1 SEHNR, CDR2 FQNEAQ (reference sequence). Trimming stripped 3 bases from V and 6 bases from J, with 5 bases between. This CDR3 has 11 residues.

The gene calls are TRBV10-3 and TRBJ2-5; D remains ambiguous. From germline, CDR1 is ENHRY and CDR2 SYGVKD. V was trimmed by 2 bases and J by 3 bases, leaving 4 bases between them. There are 12 residues in the CDR3. The chain's CDR3 is CAISEAEETQYF. DNA for the CDR3: TGTGCCATCAGTGAGGCAGAAGAGACCCAGTACTTC.

The V and J genes are TRBV5-1 and TRBJ2-6; perhaps TRBD1 as D (6 bases). Trimming removed 4 bases from V and 1 base from J, with 12 bases in between. The CDR3 contains 16 residues. Germline assignment: CDR1 SGHRS and CDR2 YFSETQ. The CDR3 region is CASSHLQGSGANVLTF. The DNA for the CDR3 is TGCGCCAGCAGCCATTTACAGGGTTCTGGGGCCAACGTCCTGACTTTC.

CDR3 amino acids: CASSAVGTDKNIQYF. CDR3 bases: TGTGCCAGCAGCGCGGTGGGGACAGACAAAAACATTCAGTACTTC. V and J are TRBV9 and TRBJ2-4, with 7 bases aligning to TRBD1. V shed 3 bases, J shed 3 bases, and the junction held 6 bases outside the gene matches. The germline gives CDR1 SGDLS, CDR2 YYNGEE. This CDR3 has 15 residues. The full variable domain, completed using reference TRBV9 and TRBJ2-4, is DSGVTQTPKHLITATGQRVTLRCSPRSGDLSVYWYQQSLDQGLQFLIQYYNGEERAKGNILERFSAQQFPDLHSELNLSSLELGDSALYFCASSAVGTDKNIQYFGAGTRLSVL.

CDR3 coding DNA: TGCAGCGTTCGGAGAACGCTGGGGGAGCTGTTTTTT. Protein: CSVRRTLGELFF. The chain links TRBV29-1 to TRBJ2-2; no clear D. The V gene lost 5 bases and the J gene lost 8 bases, with 12 bases spanning the gap. This CDR3 is 12 amino acids long. Germline V CDR1 and CDR2: SQVTM, ANQGSEA.

The DNA for the CDR3 is TGTGCCAGCAGCTTAAGCAGCGACCTCAATACGCAGTATTTT. It is translated as CASSLSSDLNTQYF. J is TRBJ2-3 and V is TRBV7-3, with D uncertain. In germline, CDR1 is SGHTA, CDR2 FQGTGA. The V end was cut by 1 base, the J end by 7 bases, with 12 bases between. This CDR3 contains 14 residues.

This clone showed up just once. The chain uses TRBV19 and TRBJ2-2; 8 nucleotides align to TRBD1. The V gene's germline CDR1 is LNHDA and CDR2 SQIVND (reference sequence). Trimming took 8 bases from V and 1 from J; bases not matched to a gene: 0. The CDR3 contains 13 residues. Here the CDR3 DNA reads TGTGCCAGTGGGACAGGGAACACCGGGGAGCTGTTTTTT. As protein: CASGTGNTGELFF.

This chain links TRBV11-2 with TRBJ1-2; D possibly corresponds to TRBD1 (5 bases). Per germline, CDR1 SGHAT and CDR2 FQNNGV. V was trimmed by 5 bases and J by 8 bases, leaving 18 bases between them. The CDR3 loop spans 14 amino acids. The CDR3: CASSPGAGYPGYTF. The CDR3 DNA follows: TGTGCCAGCAGCCCTGGGGCGGGGTATCCGGGCTACACCTTC.

CDR3 DNA sequence: TGTGCCAGTAGTACAATCAGGGGTCTACCGGAAAAACTGTTTTTT. This translates into CASSTIRGLPEKLFF. The chain joins TRBV19 to TRBJ1-4, with D possibly matching TRBD1 (6 bases). CDR1 LNHDA and CDR2 SQIVND come from the germline V gene (reference sequence). CDR3 length equals 15 residues. V was cut by 4 bases and J by 8 bases, with 17 bases left in between.

The chain employs TRBV12-3 or TRBV12-4 and TRBJ1-2; a possible D gene is TRBD1 (5 bases). The V and J ends lost 1 base and 5 bases respectively, with 8 bases between them. The CDR3 runs 13 residues. CDR3 loop: CASSLGQLYGYTF. CDR3 in DNA: TGTGCCAGCAGTTTAGGACAGCTATATGGCTACACCTTC.

The V and J genes are TRBV11-2 and TRBJ1-5; 9 bases agree with TRBD1. V was clipped by 5 bases and J by 5 bases; unmatched bases: 4. This CDR3 has 14 residues. The germline gives CDR1 SGHAT, CDR2 FQNNGV. CDR3 in amino acids: CASSPQGAHQPQHF. The CDR3 DNA follows: TGTGCCAGCAGCCCACAGGGGGCCCATCAGCCCCAGCATTTT.

The CDR3, as DNA: TGTGCCAGCAGCCCTGGGCAGGGATGGCGGACTGAAGCTTTCTTT. Residues: CASSPGQGWRTEAFF. The chain employs TRBV14 and TRBJ1-1; a weak D match, TRBD1 (5 bases). V shed 4 bases and J shed 5 bases, with 17 bases lying between them. CDR1 is SGHDN, CDR2 FVKESK, per germline. The CDR3 is 15 amino acids. Drawing the rest from reference TRBV14 and TRBJ1-1, the complete variable domain is EAGVTQFPSHSVIEKGQTVTLRCDPISGHDNLYWYRRVMGKEIKFLLHFVKESKQDESGMPNNRFLAERTGGTYSTLKVQPAELEDSGVYFCASSPGQGWRTEAFFGQGTRLTVV.

In nucleotides, the CDR3 is TGTGCCAGCAGTGATTCGGGTGTCCACGAGCAGTACTTC. Its translation: CASSDSGVHEQYF. The chain has TRBV6-1 and TRBJ2-7; no firm D call. This CDR3 contains 13 residues. Germline lookup yields CDR1 MNHNS and CDR2 SASEGT. V lost 3 bases to trimming and J lost 5 bases, with 11 bases between them.

The chain couples TRBV5-1 to TRBJ2-7, with 10 bases aligning to TRBD2. The CDR3 totals 16 residues. V trimming: 4 bases; J trimming: 4 bases; junction bases outside the gene matches: 11. Germline V lookup: CDR1 SGHRS, CDR2 YFSETQ. The CDR3 spells CASSTFPSGGQYEQYF. The CDR3 DNA is TGCGCCAGCAGCACCTTCCCTAGCGGGGGTCAATACGAGCAGTACTTC.